In this sample, the clone carrying this TCR beta chain turned up a few times. Its target is not known. Trimming shortened V by 0 bases and J by 2 bases, and 13 bases separated the two germline ends. The CDR3 runs to 16 residues. The data derive from a study of human T cells and chemical hapten exposure. Study-wide background: Patients' scalps got diphenylcyclopropenone weekly throughout the roughly 25-week study.

TCRdb re-derived calls from the RACE reads in MiXCR, one entry per CDR3 protein. The sample includes approximately 110,000 distinct CDR3 sequences, 30% to 35% of them seen just once. Time point reported: patch test 3, about 24 weeks after DPC sensitization. Treatment in this sample: therapeutic diphenylcyclopropenone sensitization with weekly scalp DPC. Findings of the study overall: Large CDR3 similarity clusters arose significantly more often from expanded TCRs than from controls. Unchanged with DPC sensitization were TCRs above 1 in 1000 frequency.

The chain is built from TRBV12-3 or TRBV12-4 and TRBJ1-2; a weak D match, TRBD1 (5 bases). The receptor was derived from a man aged 40-55 years with alopecia areata. Some clones in this sample may be carry-over from other donors' samples. The specimen comprised whole blood, sampled in connection with sensitization to the hapten diphenylcyclopropenone (DPC). Here the CDR3 DNA reads TGTGCCAGCAGTTTAGCCTATGGAGGGGACAACTATGGCTACACCTTC. This translates into CASSLAYGGDNYGYTF.